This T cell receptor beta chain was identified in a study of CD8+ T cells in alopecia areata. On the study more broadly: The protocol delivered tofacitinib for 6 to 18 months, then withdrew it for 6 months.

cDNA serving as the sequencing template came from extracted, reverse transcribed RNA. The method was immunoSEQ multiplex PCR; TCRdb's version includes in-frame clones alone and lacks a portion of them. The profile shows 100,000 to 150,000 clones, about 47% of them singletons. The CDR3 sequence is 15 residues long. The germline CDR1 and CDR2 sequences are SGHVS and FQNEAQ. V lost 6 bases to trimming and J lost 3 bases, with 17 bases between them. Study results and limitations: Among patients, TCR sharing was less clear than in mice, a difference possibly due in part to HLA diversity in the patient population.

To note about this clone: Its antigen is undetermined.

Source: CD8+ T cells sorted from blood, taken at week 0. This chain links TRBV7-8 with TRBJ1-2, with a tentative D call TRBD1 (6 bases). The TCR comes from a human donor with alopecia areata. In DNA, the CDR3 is TGTGCCAGCAGTCAAGGCGCCAGGGGTGACTATGGCTACACCTTC. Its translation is CASSQGARGDYGYTF.